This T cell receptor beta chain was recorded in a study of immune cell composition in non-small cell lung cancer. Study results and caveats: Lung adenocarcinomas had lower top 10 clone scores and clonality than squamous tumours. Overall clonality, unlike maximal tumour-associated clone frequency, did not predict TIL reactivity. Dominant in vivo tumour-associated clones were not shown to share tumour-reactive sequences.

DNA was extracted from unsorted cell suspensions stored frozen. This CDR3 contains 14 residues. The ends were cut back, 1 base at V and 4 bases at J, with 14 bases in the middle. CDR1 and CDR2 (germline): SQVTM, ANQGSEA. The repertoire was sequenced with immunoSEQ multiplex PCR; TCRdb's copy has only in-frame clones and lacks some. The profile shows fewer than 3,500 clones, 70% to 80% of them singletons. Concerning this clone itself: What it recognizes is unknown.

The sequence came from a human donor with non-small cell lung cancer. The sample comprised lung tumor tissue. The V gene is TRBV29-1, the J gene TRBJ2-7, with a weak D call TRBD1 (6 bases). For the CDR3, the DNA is TGCAGCGTTGAAGGCGGGCAGGGGTTGTACGAGCAGTACTTC. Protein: CSVEGGQGLYEQYF.